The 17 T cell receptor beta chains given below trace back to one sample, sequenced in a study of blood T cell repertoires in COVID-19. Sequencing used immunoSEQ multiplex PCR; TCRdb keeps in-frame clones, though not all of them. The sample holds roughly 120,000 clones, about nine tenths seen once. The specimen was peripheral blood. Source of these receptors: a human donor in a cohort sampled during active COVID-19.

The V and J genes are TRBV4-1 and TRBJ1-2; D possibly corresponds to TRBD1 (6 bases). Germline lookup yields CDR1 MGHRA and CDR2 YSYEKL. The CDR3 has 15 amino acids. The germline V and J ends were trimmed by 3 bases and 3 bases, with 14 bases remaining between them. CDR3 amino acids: CASSHGQTRDYGYTF. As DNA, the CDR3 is TGCGCCAGCAGCCACGGACAGACGAGGGACTATGGCTACACCTTC.

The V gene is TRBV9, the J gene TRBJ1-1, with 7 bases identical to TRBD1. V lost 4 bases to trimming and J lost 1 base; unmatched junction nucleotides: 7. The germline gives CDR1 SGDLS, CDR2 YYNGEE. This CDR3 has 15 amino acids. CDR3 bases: TGTGCCAGCAGCCCGACGGACAGGTGGAACACTGAAGCTTTCTTT. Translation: CASSPTDRWNTEAFF. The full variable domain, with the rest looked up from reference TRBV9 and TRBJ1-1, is DSGVTQTPKHLITATGQRVTLRCSPRSGDLSVYWYQQSLDQGLQFLIQYYNGEERAKGNILERFSAQQFPDLHSELNLSSLELGDSALYFCASSPTDRWNTEAFFGQGTRLTVV.

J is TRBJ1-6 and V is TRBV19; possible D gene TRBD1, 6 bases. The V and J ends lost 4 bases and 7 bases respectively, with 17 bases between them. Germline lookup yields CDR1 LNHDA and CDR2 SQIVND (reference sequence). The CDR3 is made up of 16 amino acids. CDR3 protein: CASSTTGIQSNSPLHF. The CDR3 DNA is TGTGCCAGTAGTACCACAGGGATTCAATCCAATTCACCCCTCCACTTT.

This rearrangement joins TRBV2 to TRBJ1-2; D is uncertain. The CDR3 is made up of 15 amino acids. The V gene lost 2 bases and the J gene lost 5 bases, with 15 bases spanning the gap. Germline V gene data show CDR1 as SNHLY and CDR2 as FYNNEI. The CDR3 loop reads CASSESLLRKYGYTF. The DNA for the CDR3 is TGTGCCAGCAGTGAATCTCTCCTCAGGAAATATGGCTACACCTTC.

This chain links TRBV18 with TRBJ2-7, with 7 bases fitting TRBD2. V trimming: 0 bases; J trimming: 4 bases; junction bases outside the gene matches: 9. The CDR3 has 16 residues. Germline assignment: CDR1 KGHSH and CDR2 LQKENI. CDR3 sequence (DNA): TGTGCCAGCTCACCACCAGCGGGACCGTTGAGGTACGAGCAGTACTTC. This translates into CASSPPAGPLRYEQYF.

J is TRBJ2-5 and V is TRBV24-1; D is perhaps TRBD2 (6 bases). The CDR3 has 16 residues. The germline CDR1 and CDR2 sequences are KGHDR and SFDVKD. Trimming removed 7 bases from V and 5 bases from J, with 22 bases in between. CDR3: CATSPGATATGETQYF. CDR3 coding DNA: TGTGCCACCAGCCCGGGAGCGACAGCAACTGGGGAGACCCAGTACTTC.

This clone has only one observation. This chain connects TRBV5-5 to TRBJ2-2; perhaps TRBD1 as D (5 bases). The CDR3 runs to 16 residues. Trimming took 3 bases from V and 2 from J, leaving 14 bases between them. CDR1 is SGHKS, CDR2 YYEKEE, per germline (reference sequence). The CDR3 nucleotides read TGTGCCAGCAGCTCGAAAAGCCGGACAAACACCGGGGAGCTGTTTTTT. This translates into CASSSKSRTNTGELFF.

The CDR3 sequence: CASTAGGGENYGYTF. The CDR3 bases are TGTGCCAGCACCGCCGGCGGGGGAGAGAACTATGGCTACACCTTC. This chain connects TRBV27 to TRBJ1-2; D may be TRBD1 (5 bases). Trimming shortened V by 7 bases and J by 2 bases, and 17 bases separated the two germline ends. CDR3 length: 15 amino acids. CDR1 and CDR2 from the germline V gene are MNHEY and SMNVEV (reference sequence).

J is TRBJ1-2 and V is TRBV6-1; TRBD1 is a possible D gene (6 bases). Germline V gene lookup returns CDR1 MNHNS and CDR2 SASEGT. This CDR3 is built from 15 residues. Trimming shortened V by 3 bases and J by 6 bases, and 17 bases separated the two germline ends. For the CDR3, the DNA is TGTGCCAGCAGTGATTATATCCGGGGGGCCGATGGCTACACCTTC. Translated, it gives CASSDYIRGADGYTF.

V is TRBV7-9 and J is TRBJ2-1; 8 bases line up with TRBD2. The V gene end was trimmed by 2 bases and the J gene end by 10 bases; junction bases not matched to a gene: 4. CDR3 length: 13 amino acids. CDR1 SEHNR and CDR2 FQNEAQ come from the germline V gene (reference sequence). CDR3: CASSLYGGVEQFF. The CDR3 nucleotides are TGTGCCAGCAGCTTATACGGGGGGGTGGAGCAGTTCTTC. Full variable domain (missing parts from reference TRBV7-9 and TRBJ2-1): DTGVSQNPRHKITKRGQNVTFRCDPISEHNRLYWYRQTLGQGPEFLTYFQNEAQLEKSRLLSDRFSAERPKGSFSTLEIQRTEQGDSAMYLCASSLYGGVEQFFGPGTRLTVL.

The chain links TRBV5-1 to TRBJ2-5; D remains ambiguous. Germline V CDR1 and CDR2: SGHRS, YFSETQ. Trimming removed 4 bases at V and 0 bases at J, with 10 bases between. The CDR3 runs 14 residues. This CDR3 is CASSRRQYQETQYF. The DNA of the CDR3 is TGCGCCAGCAGCCGGCGGCAGTACCAAGAGACCCAGTACTTC. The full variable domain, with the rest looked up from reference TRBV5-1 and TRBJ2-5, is KAGVTQTPRYLIKTRGQQVTLSCSPISGHRSVSWYQQTPGQGLQFLFEYFSETQRNKGNFPGRFSGRQFSNSRSEMNVSTLELGDSALYLCASSRRQYQETQYFGPGTRLLVL.

The CDR3 nucleotides read TGTGCCAGCAGCTTAGTAGGCAACAGGTACGAGCAGTACTTC. As protein: CASSLVGNRYEQYF. The chain has TRBV7-9 and TRBJ2-7; perhaps TRBD1 as D (5 bases). This CDR3 has 14 amino acids. The V and J ends lost 1 base and 4 bases respectively, with 11 bases between them. The V gene's germline CDR1 is SEHNR and CDR2 FQNEAQ (reference sequence).

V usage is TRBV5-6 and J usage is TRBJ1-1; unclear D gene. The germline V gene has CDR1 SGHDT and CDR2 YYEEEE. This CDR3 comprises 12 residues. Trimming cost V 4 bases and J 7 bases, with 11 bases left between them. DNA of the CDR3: TGTGCCAGCAGCGCTTATTTCGGTGAAGCTTTCTTT. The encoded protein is CASSAYFGEAFF.

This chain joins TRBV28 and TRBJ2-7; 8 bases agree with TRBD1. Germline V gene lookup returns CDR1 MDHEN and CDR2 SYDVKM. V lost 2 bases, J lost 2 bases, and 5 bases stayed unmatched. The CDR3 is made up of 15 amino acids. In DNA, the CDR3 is TGTGCCAGCAGTTTACCCAGGGGGCTAGCCTACGAGCAGTACTTC. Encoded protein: CASSLPRGLAYEQYF.

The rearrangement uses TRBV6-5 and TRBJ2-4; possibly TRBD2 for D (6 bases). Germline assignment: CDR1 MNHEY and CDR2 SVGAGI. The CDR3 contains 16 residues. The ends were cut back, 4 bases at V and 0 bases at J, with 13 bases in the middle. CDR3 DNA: TGTGCCAGCAGTTCCCCGGGACTCTCAGCCAAAAACATTCAGTACTTC. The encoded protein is CASSSPGLSAKNIQYF.

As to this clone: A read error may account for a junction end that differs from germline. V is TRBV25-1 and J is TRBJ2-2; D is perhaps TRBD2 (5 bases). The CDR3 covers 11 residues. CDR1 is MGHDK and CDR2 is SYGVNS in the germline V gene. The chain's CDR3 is CASLGPRGAVF. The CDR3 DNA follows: TGTGCCAGCCTAGGACCCCGGGGAGCTGTTTTT.

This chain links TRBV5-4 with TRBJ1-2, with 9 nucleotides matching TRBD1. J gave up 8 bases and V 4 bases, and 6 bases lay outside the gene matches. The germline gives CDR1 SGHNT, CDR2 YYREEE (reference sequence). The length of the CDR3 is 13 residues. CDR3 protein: CASSRQGVDGYTF. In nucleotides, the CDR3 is TGTGCCAGCAGCCGACAGGGGGTAGACGGCTACACCTTC.